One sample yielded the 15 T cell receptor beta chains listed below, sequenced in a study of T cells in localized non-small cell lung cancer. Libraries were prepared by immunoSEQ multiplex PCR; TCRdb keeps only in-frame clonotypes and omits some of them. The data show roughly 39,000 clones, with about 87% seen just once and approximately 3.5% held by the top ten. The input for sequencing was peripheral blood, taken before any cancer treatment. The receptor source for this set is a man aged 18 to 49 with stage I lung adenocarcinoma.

The CDR3 loop is CASSYERGRAHEQFF. The CDR3 bases are TGTGCCAGCAGTTATGAACGAGGACGAGCTCATGAGCAGTTCTTC. V usage is TRBV6-5 and J usage is TRBJ2-1, with unresolved D. CDR1 and CDR2 from the germline V gene are MNHEY and SVGAGI. This CDR3 comprises 15 residues. V was shortened by 3 bases and J by 8 bases, with 17 bases between the two germline ends.

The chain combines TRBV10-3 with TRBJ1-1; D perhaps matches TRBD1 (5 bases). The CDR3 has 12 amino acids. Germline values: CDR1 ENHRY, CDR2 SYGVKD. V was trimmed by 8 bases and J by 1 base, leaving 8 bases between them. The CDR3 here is CAIGQRNTEAFF. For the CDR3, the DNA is TGTGCCATCGGACAACGGAACACTGAAGCTTTCTTT.

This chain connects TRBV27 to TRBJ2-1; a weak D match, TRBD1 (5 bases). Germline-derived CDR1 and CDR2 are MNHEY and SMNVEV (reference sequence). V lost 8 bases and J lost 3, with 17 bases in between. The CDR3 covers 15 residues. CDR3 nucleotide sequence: TGTGCCAGCCGCCCCGATACAGGTTACTACAATGAGCAGTTCTTC. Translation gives CASRPDTGYYNEQFF.

DNA of the CDR3: TGTGCCAGCTCACTTCTTTCTAGTGGCTACACCTTC. Its protein product is CASSLLSSGYTF. The rearrangement uses TRBV18 and TRBJ1-2; D gene unclear. The CDR3 contains 12 residues. Trimming took off 4 bases at V and 7 bases at J, with 10 bases between the two ends. Germline loops: CDR1 KGHSH, CDR2 LQKENI.

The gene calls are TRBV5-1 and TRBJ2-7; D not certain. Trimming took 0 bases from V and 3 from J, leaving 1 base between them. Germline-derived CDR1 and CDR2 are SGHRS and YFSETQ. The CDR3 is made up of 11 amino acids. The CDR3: CASSLDYEQYF. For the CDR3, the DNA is TGCGCCAGCAGCTTGGACTACGAGCAGTACTTC.

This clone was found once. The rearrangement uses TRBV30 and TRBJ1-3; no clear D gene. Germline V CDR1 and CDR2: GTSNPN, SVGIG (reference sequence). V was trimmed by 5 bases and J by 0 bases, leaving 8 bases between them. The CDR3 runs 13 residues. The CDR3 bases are TGTGCCTGGGTACACCGCTCTGGAAACACCATATATTTT. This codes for CAWVHRSGNTIYF.

The CDR3 DNA sequence: TGTGCCAGCAGCTTAGGCGGGGTGACCGGGACCGGGGAGCTGTTTTTT. This translates into CASSLGGVTGTGELFF. The chain is built from TRBV5-4 and TRBJ2-2; weak D call: TRBD2 (6 bases). The CDR3 runs 16 residues. V lost 2 bases and J 5 bases, leaving 16 bases between the germline ends. The germline V gene encodes CDR1 SGHNT and CDR2 YYREEE (reference sequence).

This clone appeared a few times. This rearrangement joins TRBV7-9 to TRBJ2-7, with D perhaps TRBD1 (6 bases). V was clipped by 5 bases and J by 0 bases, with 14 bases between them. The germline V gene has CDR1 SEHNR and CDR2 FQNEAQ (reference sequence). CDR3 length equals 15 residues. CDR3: CASSPRQARSYEQYF. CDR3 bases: TGTGCCAGCAGCCCCCGACAGGCCCGCTCCTACGAGCAGTACTTC.

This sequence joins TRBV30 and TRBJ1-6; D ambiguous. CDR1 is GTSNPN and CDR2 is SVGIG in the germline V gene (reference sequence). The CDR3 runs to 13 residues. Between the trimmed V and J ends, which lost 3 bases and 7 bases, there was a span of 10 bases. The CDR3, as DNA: TGTGCCTGGAGGGACCTCGGGAATTCACCCCTCCACTTT. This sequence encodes CAWRDLGNSPLHF.

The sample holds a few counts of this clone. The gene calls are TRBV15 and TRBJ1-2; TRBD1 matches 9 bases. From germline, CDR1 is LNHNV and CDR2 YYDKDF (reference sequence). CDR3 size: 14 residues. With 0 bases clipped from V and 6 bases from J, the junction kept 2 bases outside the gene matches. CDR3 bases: TGTGCCACCAGCAGAGATCGGGACAGGGATGGCTACACCTTC. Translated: CATSRDRDRDGYTF.

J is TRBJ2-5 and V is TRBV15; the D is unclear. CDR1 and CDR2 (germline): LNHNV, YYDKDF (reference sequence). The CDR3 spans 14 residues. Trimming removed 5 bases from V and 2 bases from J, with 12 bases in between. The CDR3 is CATSQPAPQETQYF. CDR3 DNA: TGTGCCACCAGCCAACCGGCCCCACAAGAGACCCAGTACTTC. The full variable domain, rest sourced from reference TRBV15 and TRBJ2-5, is DAMVIQNPRYQVTQFGKPVTLSCSQTLNHNVMYWYQQKSSQAPKLLFHYYDKDFNNEADTPDNFQSRRPNTSFCFLDIRSPGLGDTAMYLCATSQPAPQETQYFGPGTRLLVL.

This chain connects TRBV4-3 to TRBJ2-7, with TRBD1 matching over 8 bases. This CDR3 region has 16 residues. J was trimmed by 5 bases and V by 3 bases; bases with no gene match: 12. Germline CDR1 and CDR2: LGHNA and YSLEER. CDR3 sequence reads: CASSQQLPGQDHEQYF. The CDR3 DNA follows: TGCGCCAGCAGCCAGCAACTACCGGGACAGGACCACGAGCAGTACTTC.

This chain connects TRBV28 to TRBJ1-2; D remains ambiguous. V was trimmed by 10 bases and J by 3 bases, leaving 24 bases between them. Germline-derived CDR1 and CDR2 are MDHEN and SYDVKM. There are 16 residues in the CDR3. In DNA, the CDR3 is TGTGCCACCCTGGACGTAGTTGGCCGCTTGGACTATGGCTACACCTTC. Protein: CATLDVVGRLDYGYTF.

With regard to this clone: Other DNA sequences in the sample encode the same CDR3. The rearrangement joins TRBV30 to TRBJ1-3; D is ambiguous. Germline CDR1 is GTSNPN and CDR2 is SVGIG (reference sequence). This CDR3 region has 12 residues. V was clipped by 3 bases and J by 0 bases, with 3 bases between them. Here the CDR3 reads CAWSLSGNTIYF. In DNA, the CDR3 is TGTGCCTGGAGCCTCTCTGGAAACACCATATATTTT.

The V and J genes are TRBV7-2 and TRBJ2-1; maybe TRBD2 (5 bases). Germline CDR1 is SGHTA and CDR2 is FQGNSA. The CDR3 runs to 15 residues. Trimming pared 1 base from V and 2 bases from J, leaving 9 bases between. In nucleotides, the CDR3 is TGTGCCAGCAGCTTAGGAGGGAGCCCCTACAATGAGCAGTTCTTC. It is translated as CASSLGGSPYNEQFF.